A selection of T cell receptor beta chains follows, all from one sample in a study of T cell clones after liver transplantation. No antigen is known for these receptors. Repertoires were generated with immunoSEQ multiplex PCR, while TCRdb's copy carries only in-frame clones and drops some. The sample carries more than 2,500 clones, roughly a quarter recorded once. The specimen was CD4+ T cells from PBMCs cultured with third-party cells. These receptors were taken from a human patient who received a liver transplant. Some T cells may have come from the graft donor. The CDR3 runs from the conserved cysteine through the conserved F or W. The D gene is left open where the match is weak. Expanded clones get a size class; other rows say once, few or many, or leave the size out.

V	size	D	J	CDR3	DNA
TRBV9	NA	TRBD2	TRBJ2-1	CASSVSWGASGRDEQFF	TGTGCCAGCAGCGTCTCTTGGGGGGCTAGCGGGAGGGATGAGCAGTTCTTC
TRBV7-8	NA	NA	TRBJ2-7	CASSLSRGGYEQYF	TGTGCCAGCAGCTTATCAAGGGGAGGCTACGAGCAGTACTTC
TRBV6-5	NA	NA	TRBJ2-7	CASRRQDYEQYF	TGTGCCAGCAGGAGACAGGACTACGAGCAGTACTTC
TRBV18	NA	NA	TRBJ2-3	CASSPNQGHSTDTQYF	TGTGCCAGCTCGCCAAATCAGGGGCATAGCACAGATACGCAGTATTTT
TRBV7-1	NA	NA	TRBJ1-6	CASKLTSSYNSPLHF	TGTGCCAGCAAATTGACCAGCTCCTATAATTCACCCCTCCACTTT
TRBV5-1	few	NA	TRBJ2-1	CASGLGTYNEQFF	TGCGCCAGCGGATTAGGGACCTACAATGAGCAGTTCTTC
TRBV2	NA	TRBD1	TRBJ2-2	CASRRQGVNTGELFF	TGTGCCAGCAGAAGACAGGGGGTGAACACCGGGGAGCTGTTTTTT
TRBV7-2	NA	NA	TRBJ1-5	CASSLEEGLNQPQHF	TGTGCCAGCAGCTTGGAGGAGGGGCTCAATCAGCCCCAGCATTTT
TRBV29-1	few	NA	TRBJ1-1	CSVAPSGVEAFF	TGCAGCGTTGCTCCCTCGGGGGTCGAAGCTTTCTTT
TRBV5-1	few	TRBD1	TRBJ1-2	CASSLEVGQGGYGYTF	TGCGCCAGCAGCTTGGAAGTGGGACAGGGCGGCTATGGCTACACCTTC
TRBV7-2	NA	NA	TRBJ1-2	CASSLARGESGYTF	TGTGCCAGCAGCTTAGCCAGGGGTGAAAGTGGCTACACCTTC
TRBV6-6	few	TRBD2	TRBJ2-5	CASSYWTSGEETQYF	TGTGCCAGCAGTTATTGGACTAGCGGGGAAGAGACCCAGTACTTC
TRBV6-6	few	TRBD1	TRBJ1-6	CASSRGTENSPLHF	TGTGCCAGCAGCCGTGGGACAGAAAATTCACCCCTCCACTTT
TRBV4-2	NA	NA	TRBJ1-2	CASSLPLLQGDYGYTF	TGTGCCAGCAGCTTGCCCCTCCTACAGGGAGACTATGGCTACACCTTC
TRBV7-8	NA	TRBD1	TRBJ2-7	CASSPGQVFSYEQYF	TGTGCCAGCAGCCCCGGACAGGTTTTCTCCTACGAGCAGTACTTC
TRBV7-9	NA	TRBD1	TRBJ1-2	CASSLAGTGGGYTF	TGTGCCAGCAGCTTAGCAGGGACAGGGGGCGGCTACACCTTC
TRBV14	NA	NA	TRBJ2-7	CASSQGTSSSYEQYF	TGTGCCAGCAGCCAAGGGACTTCTAGCTCCTACGAGCAGTACTTC
TRBV7-3	few	TRBD2	TRBJ2-7	CASSLAGGRYEQYF	TGTGCCAGCAGCTTAGCGGGGGGCCGCTACGAGCAGTACTTC
TRBV7-9	medium-sized	NA	TRBJ2-1	CASSLRGENEQFF	TGTGCCAGCAGCTTAAGAGGGGAAAATGAGCAGTTCTTC
TRBV7-2	NA	NA	TRBJ1-1	CASSLFPGRTEAFF	TGTGCCAGCAGCTTATTTCCAGGTAGGACTGAAGCTTTCTTT
TRBV27	medium-sized	NA	TRBJ2-1	CASRYGRGNYNEQFF	TGTGCCAGCAGGTACGGCAGGGGAAATTACAATGAGCAGTTCTTC
TRBV10-3	NA	NA	TRBJ1-5	CAISGYNNQPQHF	TGTGCCATCAGTGGTTACAACAATCAGCCCCAGCATTTT
TRBV4-3	large	NA	TRBJ2-1	CASSQEWSRGSYNEQFF	TGCGCCAGCAGCCAAGAATGGAGCCGGGGCTCCTACAATGAGCAGTTCTTC
TRBV4-2	few	NA	TRBJ2-5	CASSHWGETQYF	TGTGCCAGCAGCCATTGGGGAGAGACCCAGTACTTC
TRBV7-9	NA	NA	TRBJ2-7	CASSLQGLSYEQYF	TGTGCCAGCAGCCTACAGGGACTCAGCTACGAGCAGTACTTC
TRBV7-9	NA	NA	TRBJ1-4	CASSSQGPLSEKLFF	TGTGCCAGCAGCTCGCAGGGGCCCCTAAGTGAAAAACTGTTTTTT
TRBV29-1	medium-sized	NA	TRBJ2-5	CSVVPGEETQYF	TGCAGCGTTGTACCAGGGGAAGAGACCCAGTACTTC
TRBV7-1	NA	NA	TRBJ2-7	CASSRRTGRGEQYF	TGTGCCAGCAGCCGCCGGACAGGGAGGGGCGAGCAGTACTTC
TRBV6-1	medium-sized	NA	TRBJ1-4	CASSEPGATNEKLFF	TGTGCCAGCAGTGAACCGGGGGCAACTAATGAAAAACTGTTTTTT
TRBV11-2	NA	NA	TRBJ2-6	CASSIIAVGVVGANVLTF	TGTGCCAGCAGTATCATAGCGGTCGGTGTAGTTGGGGCCAACGTCCTGACTTTC
TRBV18	NA	NA	TRBJ2-7	CASAPRQGTYEQYF	TGTGCCAGCGCCCCGCGCCAGGGGACCTACGAGCAGTACTTC
TRBV7-9	NA	NA	TRBJ2-6	CASSIIAVGVVGANVLTF	TGTGCCAGCAGTATCATAGCGGTCGGTGTAGTTGGGGCCAACGTCCTGACTTTC
TRBV2	few	TRBD2	TRBJ2-3	CASRRLAGGPSTDTQYF	TGTGCCAGCAGAAGACTAGCGGGGGGGCCTAGCACAGATACGCAGTATTTT
TRBV19	NA	NA	TRBJ1-4	CASRDHEKKLFF	TGTGCCAGCCGGGACCACGAAAAAAAACTGTTTTTT
TRBV19	medium-sized	TRBD2	TRBJ2-1	CASSIIPGAGYNEQFF	TGTGCCAGTAGCATTATTCCCGGAGCGGGATACAATGAGCAGTTCTTC
TRBV2	NA	NA	TRBJ2-3	CASNLAYSTDTQYF	TGTGCCAGCAACTTGGCGTACTCAACAGATACGCAGTATTTT
TRBV6-5	NA	NA	TRBJ2-1	CASSRSGWNEQFF	TGTGCCAGCAGTCGGAGCGGGTGGAATGAGCAGTTCTTC
TRBV5-3	few	NA	TRBJ1-2	CASSREGGYGYTF	TGCGCCAGCTCTCGAGAAGGGGGCTATGGCTACACCTTC
TRBV6-6	few	NA	TRBJ1-5	CASNPLGEGGNQPQHF	TGTGCCAGCAATCCTTTGGGGGAGGGTGGCAATCAGCCCCAGCATTTT
TRBV5-1	medium-sized	TRBD2	TRBJ2-2	CASSLLAGGPNTGELFF	TGCGCCAGCAGCTTGCTAGCGGGGGGACCGAACACCGGGGAGCTGTTTTTT